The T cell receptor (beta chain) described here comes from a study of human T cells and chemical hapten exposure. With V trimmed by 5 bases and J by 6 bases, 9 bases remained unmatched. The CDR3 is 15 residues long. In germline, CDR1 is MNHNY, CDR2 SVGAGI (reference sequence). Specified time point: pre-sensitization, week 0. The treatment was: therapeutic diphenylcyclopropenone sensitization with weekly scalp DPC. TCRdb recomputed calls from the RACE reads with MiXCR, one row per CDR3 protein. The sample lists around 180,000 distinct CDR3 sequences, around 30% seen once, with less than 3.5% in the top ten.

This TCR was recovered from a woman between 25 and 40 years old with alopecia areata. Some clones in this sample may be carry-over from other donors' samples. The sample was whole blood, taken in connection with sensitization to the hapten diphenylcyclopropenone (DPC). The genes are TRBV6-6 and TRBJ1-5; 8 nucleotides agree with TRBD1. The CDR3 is CASSPRDRGAQPQHF. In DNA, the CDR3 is TGTGCCAGCAGTCCGAGAGACAGGGGTGCTCAGCCCCAGCATTTT.